The TCR beta chain under discussion was sequenced for a study of control samples from healthy donors and cancer patients. This clone was seen once. This CDR3 contains 14 residues. The germline CDR1 and CDR2 sequences are SNHLY and FYNNEI. The ends were cut back, 1 base at V and 2 bases at J, with 8 bases in the middle. The data were produced by immunoSEQ multiplex PCR, yet TCRdb's version contains in-frame clones alone and is incomplete. Of 120,000 or so clones listed, 80% to 90% were seen once; the top ten hold around 8.7%. This rearrangement joins TRBV2 to TRBJ1-2; weak D call: TRBD1 (6 bases). The specimen was blood. This sequence originates from a man in his forties in good health. In DNA form, the CDR3 reads TGTGCCAGCAGTGAAGGGACAGAGAACTATGGCTACACCTTC. Translating gives CASSEGTENYGYTF.